Below, 26 T cell receptor beta chains from the same sample are listed, as sequenced in a study of brain metastases from non-small cell lung cancer. The assay was immunoSEQ multiplex PCR, and TCRdb's table has in-frame clones only and misses some. Of some 4,100 clones in the sample, nearly 90% were seen once. The sample comprised primary lung tumor tissue. These receptors were taken from a donor aged 40 or older with non-small cell lung cancer.

The rearrangement uses TRBV10-2 and TRBJ2-3; the D is unclear. V lost 10 bases and J 6 bases, leaving 17 bases between the germline ends. The V gene's germline CDR1 is WSHSY and CDR2 SAAADI. CDR3 length: 13 residues. CDR3 DNA: TGCGCCACCTCAGGACGCTTGGGGGATACGCAGTATTTT. It is translated as CATSGRLGDTQYF.

This clone was counted once. The chain has TRBV5-5 and TRBJ2-2; D perhaps matches TRBD1 (6 bases). The ends were cut back, 0 bases at V and 3 bases at J, with 12 bases in the middle. This CDR3 is 16 amino acids long. Germline V gives CDR1 SGHKS, CDR2 YYEKEE (reference sequence). This chain's CDR3 is CASSLEAGAYTGELFF. CDR3 DNA sequence: TGTGCCAGCAGCTTGGAGGCAGGGGCGTACACCGGGGAGCTGTTTTTT.

The V and J genes are TRBV19 and TRBJ1-6; possibly TRBD1 for D (5 bases). The CDR3 loop spans 15 amino acids. Trimming cost V 5 bases and J 3 bases, with 11 bases left between them. The V gene's germline CDR1 is LNHDA and CDR2 SQIVND (reference sequence). The CDR3 region is CASSRYRNYNSPLHF. DNA for the CDR3: TGTGCCAGTAGTCGTTACAGGAACTATAATTCACCCCTCCACTTT.

Details on this clone: Relative to the germline gene, one junction end is altered; a read error may explain this. Other DNA sequences in this specimen translate into the identical CDR3. The chain couples TRBV7-2 to TRBJ2-3; D gene uncertain. The CDR3 has 15 amino acids. Germline V gene sequence: CDR1 SGHTA, CDR2 FQGNSA. CDR3 sequence (DNA): TGTGCCAGCAGCTCTAACCTAGGAGCCTTGGATACGCAATATTTT. It yields the protein CASSSNLGALDTQYF. The full variable domain, rest sourced from reference TRBV7-2 and TRBJ2-3, is GAGVSQSPSNKVTEKGKDVELRCDPISGHTALYWYRQSLGQGLEFLIYFQGNSAPDKSGLPSDRFSAERTGGSVSTLTIQRTQQEDSAVYLCASSSNLGALDTQYFGPGTRLTVL.

The chain joins TRBV7-6 to TRBJ1-2, with D tentatively TRBD1 (6 bases). The CDR3 is 13 amino acids. Germline assignment: CDR1 SGHVS and CDR2 FNYEAQ. V was cut by 3 bases and J by 3 bases, with 8 bases left in between. CDR3 region: CASSFTGYYGYTF. CDR3 bases: TGTGCCAGCAGCTTTACAGGGTACTATGGCTACACCTTC.

The CDR3 DNA is TGTGCCAGCAGCTTGGACAGAGGTTACGGAAACACCATATATTTT. Translated: CASSLDRGYGNTIYF. This chain uses TRBV5-6 with TRBJ1-3; D not resolved. Germline V gene data show CDR1 as SGHDT and CDR2 as YYEEEE. V lost 0 bases and J lost 4, with 11 bases in between. This CDR3 is built from 15 residues.

The rearrangement joins TRBV2 to TRBJ2-7; TRBD2 aligns across 12 bases. Trimming took 3 bases from V and 4 from J; bases not matched to a gene: 4. Germline V gene data show CDR1 as SNHLY and CDR2 as FYNNEI. This CDR3 is 15 amino acids long. CDR3 in amino acids: CASSEGTSGFYEQYF. CDR3 sequence (DNA): TGTGCCAGCAGTGAGGGGACTAGCGGGTTTTACGAGCAGTACTTC. Together with reference TRBV2 and TRBJ2-7, the CDR3 gives the full variable domain: EPEVTQTPSHQVTQMGQEVILRCVPISNHLYFYWYRQILGQKVEFLVSFYNNEISEKSEIFDDQFSVERPDGSNFTLKIRSTKLEDSAMYFCASSEGTSGFYEQYFGPGTRLTVT.

The chain has TRBV5-5 and TRBJ1-1; D unresolved. The ends were cut back, 3 bases at V and 0 bases at J, with 6 bases in the middle. This CDR3 spans 13 amino acids. The germline V gene has CDR1 SGHKS and CDR2 YYEKEE (reference sequence). CDR3 coding DNA: TGTGCCAGCAGCTATCCACTGAACACTGAAGCTTTCTTT. Translated, it gives CASSYPLNTEAFF.

The chain carries TRBV6-5 and TRBJ1-1; D is uncertain. Trimming took 4 bases from V and 4 from J, leaving 7 bases between them. The CDR3 covers 12 residues. Germline V gene data show CDR1 as MNHEY and CDR2 as SVGAGI. The CDR3 DNA reads as TGTGCCAGCAGTTCGGGAATCACTGAAGCTTTCTTT. Encoded protein: CASSSGITEAFF.

The chain joins TRBV7-2 to TRBJ2-7, with TRBD2 matching over 8 bases. Germline V gene sequence: CDR1 SGHTA, CDR2 FQGNSA. The CDR3 is 15 residues long. V gave up 3 bases and J gave up 0 bases; unmatched junction bases: 4. The CDR3 DNA follows: TGTGCCAGCAGCTTCGGAGCGGGGGTCTCCTACGAGCAGTACTTC. Residues: CASSFGAGVSYEQYF.

Turning to this clone: This sample also contains other DNA sequences that code for the same CDR3. This chain links TRBV2 with TRBJ2-5; weak D call: TRBD1 (5 bases). The CDR3 has 14 residues. Looked up from germline, CDR1 is SNHLY and CDR2 is FYNNEI. Trimming took 7 bases from V and 2 from J, leaving 14 bases between them. The CDR3 DNA sequence: TGTGCCAGCAAGAGCGACAGCCTACAAGAGACCCAGTACTTC. Its protein is CASKSDSLQETQYF.

The chain combines TRBV16 with TRBJ1-2, with 9 bases matching TRBD1. Trimming at V came to 6 bases and at J to 7 bases, leaving 9 bases not matched to a gene. The CDR3 totals 14 residues. Germline V gives CDR1 KGHSY, CDR2 FQNENV. In DNA form, the CDR3 reads TGTGCCAGCAGTCTTGGAGCGGACAGGGGTGGCTACACCTTC. It is translated as CASSLGADRGGYTF.

This clone was counted a single time. The gene calls are TRBV12-2 and TRBJ1-1. TRBV12-2 is tagged as a pseudogene. The CDR3 totals 16 residues. The CDR3 DNA reads as TGTGCAAGTCGCTTAAAAGGGGACTGGGGGGACACTGAAGCTTTCTTT. Its protein product is CASRLKGDWGDTEAFF.

This clone appeared once. The chain is built from TRBV7-9 and TRBJ2-7; D unclear. The CDR3 length is 11 residues. V was pared by 5 bases and J by 1 base, with 3 bases between. CDR1 is SEHNR and CDR2 is FQNEAQ in the germline V gene (reference sequence). The CDR3 loop reads CASSPSYEQYF. CDR3 DNA: TGTGCCAGCAGCCCTTCCTACGAGCAGTACTTC.

The chain links TRBV5-1 to TRBJ2-3; D tentatively fits TRBD1 or TRBD2 (5 bases each). From germline, CDR1 is SGHRS and CDR2 YFSETQ. CDR3 length: 15 residues. Trimming removed 4 bases at V and 5 bases at J, with 17 bases between. CDR3 sequence (DNA): TGCGCCAGCAGCCTCTTCGGGGCCCGTGAAGATACGCAGTATTTT. Translation gives CASSLFGAREDTQYF. Combining the CDR3 with reference TRBV5-1 and TRBJ2-3 gives the whole variable domain KAGVTQTPRYLIKTRGQQVTLSCSPISGHRSVSWYQQTPGQGLQFLFEYFSETQRNKGNFPGRFSGRQFSNSRSEMNVSTLELGDSALYLCASSLFGAREDTQYFGPGTRLTVL.

The chain employs TRBV11-1 and TRBJ2-5, with a tentative D call TRBD2 (7 bases). Germline values: CDR1 SGHAT, CDR2 FQDESV (reference sequence). The CDR3 contains 16 residues. V lost 2 bases to trimming and J lost 0 bases, with 13 bases between them. The CDR3 sequence is CASSLRAGAYQETQYF. CDR3 in DNA: TGTGCCAGCAGCTTAAGGGCGGGGGCGTACCAAGAGACCCAGTACTTC.

The chain employs TRBV9 and TRBJ1-1; D not certain. This CDR3 contains 12 residues. V was shortened by 0 bases and J by 6 bases, with 6 bases between the two germline ends. The germline CDR1 and CDR2 sequences are SGDLS and YYNGEE. CDR3 sequence reads: CASSVVGSEAFF. The CDR3, as DNA: TGTGCCAGCAGCGTAGTGGGATCTGAAGCTTTCTTT. Together with reference TRBV9 and TRBJ1-1, the CDR3 gives the full variable domain: DSGVTQTPKHLITATGQRVTLRCSPRSGDLSVYWYQQSLDQGLQFLIQYYNGEERAKGNILERFSAQQFPDLHSELNLSSLELGDSALYFCASSVVGSEAFFGQGTRLTVV.

CDR3 protein: CASSRPHGGAGDIQYF. The CDR3 DNA follows: TGTGCCAGCAGCCGACCCCACGGGGGGGCTGGGGACATTCAGTACTTC. The gene calls are TRBV14 and TRBJ2-4; 8 bases match TRBD2. The CDR3 is 16 amino acids. The junction had 13 bases not matched to a gene; V was cut back by 4 bases and J by 8 bases. Germline V gene data show CDR1 as SGHDN and CDR2 as FVKESK.

This chain joins TRBV10-3 and TRBJ2-1; a weak D match, TRBD2 (7 bases). CDR1 ENHRY and CDR2 SYGVKD come from the germline V gene. The CDR3 is 15 amino acids. V was shortened by 2 bases and J by 7 bases, with 15 bases between the two germline ends. CDR3 DNA sequence: TGTGCCATCAGTGAGATAAAGGGGGAGGGTAATGAGCAGTTCTTC. It specifies CAISEIKGEGNEQFF.

This clone was seen only once. Its ends do not fully match the called genes, so a read error is possible. The rearrangement joins TRBV7-9 to TRBJ2-2; D might be TRBD2 (5 bases). The germline V gene encodes CDR1 SEHNR and CDR2 FQNEAQ (reference sequence). The CDR3 runs to 14 residues. The CDR3 sequence: CASSLGANTGELFF. The CDR3 coding sequence is TGTGCCAGCAGCTTAGGGGCAAACACCGGGGAGCTATTTTTT.

This sequence joins TRBV28 and TRBJ1-5, with D tentatively TRBD1 (6 bases). Germline loops: CDR1 MDHEN, CDR2 SYDVKM. Trimming removed 2 bases at V and 5 bases at J, with 13 bases between. The CDR3 extends over 15 amino acids. CDR3 sequence: CASSLGAGDDQPQHF. The CDR3 nucleotides read TGTGCCAGCAGTTTAGGGGCAGGGGATGATCAGCCCCAGCATTTT.

The chain combines TRBV19 with TRBJ1-3, with D possibly being TRBD1 (6 bases). The CDR3 totals 15 residues. Germline CDR1 reads LNHDA; CDR2 reads SQIVND (reference sequence). The ends were cut back, 5 bases at V and 9 bases at J, with 20 bases in the middle. CDR3 protein: CASSPRDKPWGTIYF. The DNA for the CDR3 is TGTGCCAGTAGTCCCCGGGACAAGCCTTGGGGCACCATATATTTT.

On this clone itself: The same CDR3 arises from other DNA sequences in this sample as well. V and J are TRBV7-2 and TRBJ2-3, with 8 nucleotides matching TRBD2. V shed 5 bases and J 4 bases; nucleotides not matched to a gene: 11. The length of the CDR3 is 16 residues. Germline CDR1 is SGHTA and CDR2 is FQGNSA. The CDR3 DNA reads as TGTGCCAGCAGCCCCTATCCACGGGGGGGCTCAGATACGCAGTATTTT. Translation gives CASSPYPRGGSDTQYF. The full variable domain, completed using reference TRBV7-2 and TRBJ2-3, is GAGVSQSPSNKVTEKGKDVELRCDPISGHTALYWYRQSLGQGLEFLIYFQGNSAPDKSGLPSDRFSAERTGGSVSTLTIQRTQQEDSAVYLCASSPYPRGGSDTQYFGPGTRLTVL.

The chain has TRBV11-1 and TRBJ1-6; 8 bases agree with TRBD1. With V trimmed by 8 bases and J by 0 bases, 3 bases remained unmatched. CDR1 is SGHAT, CDR2 FQDESV, per germline (reference sequence). This CDR3 has 15 amino acids. The CDR3 nucleotides read TGTGCCAGCGGGACAGGAAGCTCCTATAATTCACCCCTCCACTTT. This gives the protein CASGTGSSYNSPLHF.

The V call is TRBV7-9, the J call TRBJ2-1, with 7 bases lining up with TRBD2. The germline V gene has CDR1 SEHNR and CDR2 FQNEAQ (reference sequence). The junction had 8 bases not matched to a gene; V was cut back by 6 bases and J by 3 bases. The length of the CDR3 is 15 residues. This chain's CDR3 is CASSLVAGVYNEQFF. The CDR3, as DNA: TGTGCCAGCAGTCTAGTTGCGGGGGTCTACAATGAGCAGTTCTTC.

J is TRBJ1-6 and V is TRBV9; D not resolved. CDR1 and CDR2 (germline): SGDLS, YYNGEE. The V and J ends lost 0 bases and 6 bases respectively, with 13 bases between them. This CDR3 comprises 16 residues. CDR3 region: CASSVAAARGNSPLHF. CDR3 coding DNA: TGTGCCAGCAGCGTAGCGGCCGCCCGCGGTAATTCACCCCTCCACTTT.